These 24 T cell receptor beta chains came from one sample sequenced in a study of blood T cell repertoires in COVID-19. TCRdb keeps only in-frame clones here, not all; method: immunoSEQ multiplex PCR. The sample records 95,000 to 150,000 clones, 86% being singletons. Sequenced: peripheral blood. These receptors came from a man aged 40-49 years with acute or convalescent COVID-19.

The chain combines TRBV27 with TRBJ2-7; the D gene is possibly TRBD2 (5 bases). CDR1 is MNHEY and CDR2 is SMNVEV in the germline V gene (reference sequence). This CDR3 contains 14 residues. The ends were cut back, 5 bases at V and 0 bases at J, with 11 bases in the middle. CDR3 sequence (DNA): TGTGCCAGCAGTACGGGGAGCAGCTCCTACGAGCAGTACTTC. It specifies CASSTGSSSYEQYF.

V is TRBV2 and J is TRBJ1-5; no definite D call. The V gene's germline CDR1 is SNHLY and CDR2 FYNNEI. Deletions cut 2 bases from V and 0 bases from J, with 14 bases between. The CDR3 spans 17 residues. Here the CDR3 reads CASSESHGGYSNQPQHF. CDR3 DNA: TGTGCCAGCAGTGAATCCCACGGCGGGTATAGCAATCAGCCCCAGCATTTT. Supplemented by reference TRBV2 and TRBJ1-5, the full variable domain reads EPEVTQTPSHQVTQMGQEVILRCVPISNHLYFYWYRQILGQKVEFLVSFYNNEISEKSEIFDDQFSVERPDGSNFTLKIRSTKLEDSAMYFCASSESHGGYSNQPQHFGDGTRLSIL.

As concerns this clone: The sample holds other DNA sequences that translate to the same CDR3. The chain couples TRBV19 to TRBJ1-1, with D uncertain. Germline-derived CDR1 and CDR2 are LNHDA and SQIVND (reference sequence). The V end was cut by 3 bases, the J end by 1 base, with 3 bases between. This CDR3 comprises 12 residues. CDR3 loop: CASSIRNTEAFF. The CDR3 nucleotides read TGTGCCAGTAGTATCAGGAACACTGAAGCTTTCTTT.

The chain links TRBV9 to TRBJ1-2; D gene uncertain. CDR3 length: 13 amino acids. Germline values: CDR1 SGDLS, CDR2 YYNGEE. V gave up 3 bases and J gave up 8 bases, with 14 bases separating them. CDR3 nucleotide sequence: TGTGCCAGCAGCGGGAACTGGGTGCGGGGCTACACCTTC. Its translation: CASSGNWVRGYTF.

The J gene is TRBJ1-1, the V gene TRBV29-1; D possibly corresponds to TRBD1 (6 bases). The ends were cut back, 7 bases at V and 4 bases at J, with 19 bases in the middle. From germline, CDR1 is SQVTM and CDR2 ANQGSEA. The CDR3 covers 14 residues. DNA for the CDR3: TGCAGCGCCGTACGGGGCAGGGGCGGCACTGAAGCTTTCTTT. Encoded protein: CSAVRGRGGTEAFF.

This rearrangement joins TRBV18 to TRBJ1-1, with D possibly matching TRBD1 (6 bases). Trimming left V 3 bases short and J 0 bases short, with 11 bases between. The CDR3 contains 15 residues. Germline lookup yields CDR1 KGHSH and CDR2 LQKENI. The CDR3 region is CASSPIGQMNTEAFF. CDR3 nucleotides: TGTGCCAGCTCACCGATCGGACAGATGAACACTGAAGCTTTCTTT.

V usage is TRBV5-6 and J usage is TRBJ2-7; tentative D call: TRBD1 (5 bases). CDR1 and CDR2 from the germline V gene are SGHDT and YYEEEE. CDR3 size: 13 residues. Trimming cost V 0 bases and J 5 bases, with 9 bases left between them. CDR3 in amino acids: CASSLGAGNEQYF. The CDR3 coding sequence is TGTGCCAGCAGCTTGGGGGCAGGGAACGAGCAGTACTTC.

This clone turned up a few times. The chain has TRBV2 and TRBJ2-7; possible D gene TRBD2, 6 bases. In germline, CDR1 is SNHLY, CDR2 FYNNEI. The CDR3 covers 12 residues. The V and J ends lost 6 bases and 4 bases respectively, with 10 bases between them. The CDR3 region is CASRGGGYEQYF. CDR3 coding DNA: TGTGCCAGCAGGGGAGGTGGGTACGAGCAGTACTTC.

This chain uses TRBV7-7 with TRBJ2-3; 11 positions agree with TRBD1. J lost 3 bases, V lost 5 bases, and 4 bases had no gene match. The CDR3 totals 15 residues. The V gene's germline CDR1 is SSHAT and CDR2 FNYEAQ (reference sequence). This CDR3 is CASSPDRGQTDTQYF. CDR3 in DNA: TGTGCCAGCAGCCCGGACAGGGGGCAGACAGATACGCAGTATTTT.

This clone showed up just once. V and J are TRBV5-1 and TRBJ2-7, with D possibly being TRBD1 (5 bases). V dropped 0 bases and J dropped 1 base, with 11 bases sitting between them. Germline CDR1 reads SGHRS; CDR2 reads YFSETQ. The CDR3 loop spans 15 amino acids. For the CDR3, the DNA is TGCGCCAGCAGCTTGGGGGGCAGCTATTCCTACGAGCAGTACTTC. Residues: CASSLGGSYSYEQYF.

The chain links TRBV4-2 to TRBJ2-7; TRBD1 agrees at 8 bases. The CDR3 has 19 residues. Looked up from germline, CDR1 is LGHNA and CDR2 is YNFKEQ. J gave up 6 bases and V 0 bases, and 19 bases lay outside the gene matches. The CDR3 DNA sequence: TGTGCCAGCAGCCAAGATATCGGAGGAGTAGGCAGGGGGCGTCTCGAGCAGTACTTC. Translating gives CASSQDIGGVGRGRLEQYF.

This chain connects TRBV2 to TRBJ2-1; 7 bases match TRBD1. From germline, CDR1 is SNHLY and CDR2 FYNNEI. The CDR3 loop spans 16 amino acids. The trim removed 5 bases at V and 3 bases at J, leaving 10 bases unmatched. CDR3 DNA: TGTGCCAGCAGTTTACGTGACAGGGCAAGCTACAATGAGCAGTTCTTC. Protein sequence: CASSLRDRASYNEQFF. Full variable domain (rest looked up from reference TRBV2 and TRBJ2-1): EPEVTQTPSHQVTQMGQEVILRCVPISNHLYFYWYRQILGQKVEFLVSFYNNEISEKSEIFDDQFSVERPDGSNFTLKIRSTKLEDSAMYFCASSLRDRASYNEQFFGPGTRLTVL.

This chain links TRBV3-1 (or the pseudogene TRBV3-2) with TRBJ2-1, with 7 bases that match TRBD1. The CDR3 length is 16 residues. CDR1 and CDR2 from the germline V gene are LGHDT and YNNKEL (reference sequence). With 0 bases clipped from V and 2 bases from J, the junction kept 4 bases outside the gene matches. The CDR3 spells CASSQDQGGPYNEQFF. The DNA for the CDR3 is TGTGCCAGCAGCCAAGATCAAGGGGGCCCCTACAATGAGCAGTTCTTC.

The chain joins TRBV5-6 to TRBJ1-5, with 10 bases identical to TRBD1. Unmatched junction bases numbered 2, after V lost 4 bases and J lost 4 bases. CDR3 length: 14 residues. Germline lookup yields CDR1 SGHDT and CDR2 YYEEEE. This CDR3 is CASSPGQGNQPQHF. The CDR3 DNA reads as TGTGCCAGCAGCCCGGGACAGGGGAATCAGCCCCAGCATTTT.

This chain uses TRBV19 with TRBJ1-5; 9 positions match TRBD1. V shed 5 bases and J 0 bases; nucleotides not matched to a gene: 8. The CDR3 sequence is 17 residues long. Per germline, CDR1 LNHDA and CDR2 SQIVND (reference sequence). The CDR3 sequence: CASSFGTGIDSNQPQHF. The CDR3 DNA reads as TGTGCCAGTAGTTTTGGGACAGGGATTGATAGCAATCAGCCCCAGCATTTT.

The J gene is TRBJ1-5, the V gene TRBV6-5, with 7 nucleotides matching TRBD1. Trimming cost V 6 bases and J 5 bases; bases outside gene matches: 7. The CDR3 has 14 residues. Germline CDR1 reads MNHEY; CDR2 reads SVGAGI. CDR3 DNA sequence: TGTGCCAGCAGGCGGACAGGTCAAGATCAGCCCCAGCATTTT. The encoded protein is CASRRTGQDQPQHF.

This chain connects TRBV7-6 to TRBJ1-4, with D perhaps matching TRBD1 (5 bases). The CDR3 is made up of 16 amino acids. Trimming removed 4 bases at V and 3 bases at J, with 15 bases between. The V gene's germline CDR1 is SGHVS and CDR2 FNYEAQ. Here the CDR3 reads CASSSQRGDSNEKLFF. The CDR3 DNA sequence: TGTGCCAGCAGCTCCCAACGGGGGGACTCTAATGAAAAACTGTTTTTT.

The chain couples TRBV29-1 to TRBJ2-5; 7 bases align to TRBD1. Germline V gives CDR1 SQVTM, CDR2 ANQGSEA. J was trimmed by 2 bases and V by 7 bases; bases with no gene match: 7. The CDR3 runs 13 residues. CDR3: CSGGTAGQETQYF. CDR3 DNA sequence: TGCAGCGGTGGGACAGCCGGACAAGAGACCCAGTACTTC.

This rearrangement joins TRBV12-5 to TRBJ1-1; TRBD1 is a possible D gene (6 bases). V dropped 3 bases and J dropped 1 base, with 21 bases sitting between them. Germline-derived CDR1 and CDR2 are LGHNT and FRNRAP. The CDR3 consists of 18 residues. The CDR3: CASGFKTGRGDPNTEAFF. For the CDR3, the DNA is TGTGCTAGTGGTTTTAAAACAGGGAGAGGGGATCCGAACACTGAAGCTTTCTTT.

The rearrangement links TRBV15 to TRBJ1-2; D possibly corresponds to TRBD1 (5 bases). Germline CDR1 LNHNV, CDR2 YYDKDF (reference sequence). Deletions cut 5 bases from V and 0 bases from J, with 13 bases between. The CDR3 is 15 residues long. CDR3 region: CATSHIGGTNYGYTF. Written as DNA, the CDR3 is TGTGCCACCAGCCACATTGGGGGGACTAACTATGGCTACACCTTC.

The chain joins TRBV9 to TRBJ2-7, with D uncertain. V was clipped by 7 bases and J by 4 bases, with 3 bases between them. Germline V lookup: CDR1 SGDLS, CDR2 YYNGEE. CDR3 size: 9 residues. CDR3 in DNA: TGTGCCAGCTCTTACGAGCAGTACTTC. Amino acids: CASSYEQYF.

The chain has TRBV24-1 and TRBJ2-3; D is possibly TRBD2 (5 bases). The CDR3 loop spans 15 amino acids. The germline V gene has CDR1 KGHDR and CDR2 SFDVKD. Between the trimmed V and J ends, which lost 0 bases and 1 base, there was a span of 7 bases. The CDR3 nucleotides read TGTGCCACCAGTGATTTGGGGAGCGGCACAGATACGCAGTATTTT. Amino acid sequence: CATSDLGSGTDTQYF.

This chain's CDR3 is CAWSPKTGGAYGYTF. The CDR3 coding sequence is TGTGCCTGGAGTCCCAAGACAGGGGGCGCATATGGCTACACCTTC. This chain uses TRBV30 with TRBJ1-2; TRBD1 agrees at 10 bases. This CDR3 spans 15 amino acids. V shed 2 bases and J 5 bases; nucleotides not matched to a gene: 8. Germline-derived CDR1 and CDR2 are GTSNPN and SVGIG (reference sequence).

A single count supports this clone. V and J are TRBV5-1 and TRBJ1-4; 10 bases align to TRBD1. This CDR3 has 16 amino acids. Germline V gene lookup returns CDR1 SGHRS and CDR2 YFSETQ. V lost 0 bases to trimming and J lost 4 bases; unmatched junction nucleotides: 3. As DNA, the CDR3 is TGCGCCAGCAGCTTGGAGGGGACAGGGGATAATGAAAAACTGTTTTTT. This translates into CASSLEGTGDNEKLFF.